This T cell receptor beta chain came from a study of spatial heterogeneity in lung cancer. On the study more broadly: Across the raw uncorrected reads, a unique TCR and UMI combination was observed, on average, more than ten times.

Time point of the sample: sample taken at primary tumor resection. Samples were obtained from some 72 donors, all untreated early-stage non-small cell lung cancer patients. Material for sequencing was whole RNA from tumor, nontumor lung or frozen PBMC, left unsorted. The germline V gene encodes CDR1 MNHEY and CDR2 SVGAGI. The CDR3 is 14 residues long. Germline trimming cut 5 bases from V and 3 bases from J; bases unmatched to any gene: 6. Individually, TCR cDNA molecules were each labelled with a unique molecular identifier. Via MiXCR, TCRdb re-called the 5' RACE reads, giving one row per CDR3 protein. The sample lists tens of thousands of distinct CDR3 sequences, 12% to 15% occurring once.

The sequence derives from a male donor with early-stage non-small cell lung cancer. The sample here was PBMCs, taken at surgery. The V gene is TRBV6-5, the J gene TRBJ1-1, with TRBD1 matching 7 bases. CDR3 region: CASSRGQYYTEAFF. CDR3 sequence (DNA): TGTGCCAGCAGTCGGGGACAGTATTACACTGAAGCTTTCTTT.